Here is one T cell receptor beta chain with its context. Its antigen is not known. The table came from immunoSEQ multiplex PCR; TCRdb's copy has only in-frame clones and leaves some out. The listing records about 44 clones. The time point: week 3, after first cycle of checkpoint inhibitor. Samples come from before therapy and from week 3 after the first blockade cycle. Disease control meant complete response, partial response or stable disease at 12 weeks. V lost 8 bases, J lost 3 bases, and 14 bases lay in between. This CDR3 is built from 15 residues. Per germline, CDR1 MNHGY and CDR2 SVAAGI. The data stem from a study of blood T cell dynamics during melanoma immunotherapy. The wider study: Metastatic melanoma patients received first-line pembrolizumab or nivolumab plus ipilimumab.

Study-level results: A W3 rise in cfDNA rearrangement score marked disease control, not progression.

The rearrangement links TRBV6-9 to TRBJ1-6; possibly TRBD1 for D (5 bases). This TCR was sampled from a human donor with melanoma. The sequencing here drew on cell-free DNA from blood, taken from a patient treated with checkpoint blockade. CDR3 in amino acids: CASYRGTDYNSPLHF. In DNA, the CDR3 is TGTGCCAGCTATCGCGGGACTGACTATAATTCACCCCTCCACTTT.